Included here is one TCR beta chain sequence, with context. Antigen specificity is unknown. Produced via immunoSEQ multiplex PCR; TCRdb's table is partial and in-frame only. The sample includes more than 2,000,000 clones, 85% to 95% seen only once; the top ten take 0.14%. CD45RA-negative memory and CD45RA+ naive subsets were split from the CD4+ cells. The source of the sample is a study of shared clonotypes between healthy human individuals. Findings and limits, study-wide: When naive CD4 clonotypes were compared across a handful of donors, around 4.6% were shared. Estimated richness values were generally larger in naive subsets than in memory subsets.

Germline V CDR1 and CDR2: SGHTS, YDEGEE. The V gene lost 3 bases and the J gene lost 0 bases, with 12 bases spanning the gap. The CDR3 consists of 15 residues. This clonotype originated in a man aged 18-30 years in good health. The sequenced sample was naive CD4+ T cells sorted from blood. The subset: CD45RA+ positively selected. The genes are TRBV5-8 and TRBJ1-1; D is unresolved. The CDR3 DNA sequence: TGTGCCAGCAGCTCCCCAGCGACAATGAACACTGAAGCTTTCTTT. Its protein is CASSSPATMNTEAFF. Supplemented by reference TRBV5-8 and TRBJ1-1, the full variable domain reads EAGVTQSPTHLIKTRGQQATLRCSPISGHTSVYWYQQALGLGLQFLLWYDEGEERNRGNFPPRFSGRQFPNYSSELNVNALELEDSALYLCASSSPATMNTEAFFGQGTRLTVV.